This T cell receptor (beta chain) was retrieved from a study of early T cells in non-severe SARS-CoV-2 infection. Study at large: Unsorted whole blood bulk RNA was sequenced, with unpaired chains.

As part of library construction, unique molecular identifiers were attached to individual cDNA molecules. TCRdb itself ran the 5' RACE reads through MiXCR, one entry per CDR3 protein. The table shows under 50,000 distinct CDR3 sequences, with roughly 4% occurring only once. In germline, CDR1 is MNHEY, CDR2 SVGEGT. The J segment lost 7 bases and the V segment lost 6 bases, leaving 12 bases of the junction unmatched. This CDR3 spans 16 amino acids. This clonotype was counted ten times or more. Its antigen is as yet unknown. General study findings and limits: There was a bias toward anti-spike CD8 responses in VDJdb matching, which missed private and CD4 specificities.

The receptor was derived from an adult who was a healthcare worker with PCR-confirmed SARS-CoV-2 infection or an uninfected control (not recorded which). The source material was whole blood. V and J are TRBV6-2 or TRBV6-3 and TRBJ2-1; 10 nucleotides match TRBD2. The CDR3 spells CASSEHGLAAQNEQFF. The CDR3 nucleotides are TGTGCCAGCAGCGAACATGGACTAGCGGCGCAAAATGAGCAGTTCTTC.